The rows below give T cell receptor beta chains drawn from one sample of a study of blood T cell repertoires in COVID-19. Sequenced by immunoSEQ multiplex PCR; TCRdb stores in-frame clones only, minus some. The sample has approximately 280,000 clones, 85% seen once. The sample taken for sequencing was PBMCs or T cells enriched from blood (not recorded which). These receptors came from a woman aged 45-59 years who had recovered from COVID-19. Both conserved end residues are part of each CDR3. A D gene is named only where the DNA matches it firmly. Clone sizes are given selectively: once, few, many, or a class where the clone is expanded.

d_gene,j_gene,abundance,v_gene,CDR3aa,CDR3nt
TRBD1,TRBJ2-5,.,TRBV7-9,CASSFGGTAQETQYF,TGTGCCAGCAGCTTTGGTGGGACAGCCCAAGAGACCCAGTACTTC
TRBD2,TRBJ2-1,.,TRBV9,CASSVLAGGLQFF,TGTGCCAGCAGCGTACTAGCGGGAGGCCTGCAGTTCTTC
.,TRBJ1-2,few,TRBV5-6,CASSLTAGDYGYTF,TGTGCCAGCAGCTTGACCGCGGGAGACTATGGCTACACCTTC
TRBD1,TRBJ2-7,.,TRBV27,CASSSPNRGRREQYF,TGTGCCAGCAGTTCCCCTAACAGGGGGCGACGGGAGCAGTACTTC
.,TRBJ1-1,many,TRBV25-1,CASSEVRENTEAFF,TGTGCCAGCAGTGAGGTCCGGGAGAACACTGAAGCTTTCTTT
.,TRBJ2-5,.,TRBV5-4,CASRAQQAQETQYF,TGTGCCAGCAGAGCCCAACAGGCTCAAGAGACCCAGTACTTC
.,TRBJ1-6,.,TRBV23-1,CASSQFPPLSYNSPLHF,TGCGCCAGCAGTCAATTCCCTCCCCTCTCCTATAATTCACCCCTCCACTTT
TRBD1,TRBJ1-2,.,TRBV2,CASSTSGGTGGYGYTF,TGTGCCAGCAGCACCTCAGGGGGGACAGGGGGCTATGGCTACACCTTC
TRBD2,TRBJ2-5,.,TRBV5-1,CASSLRPGRAGRETQYF,TGCGCCAGCAGCTTGCGACCCGGGAGGGCCGGGAGAGAGACCCAGTACTTC
TRBD2,TRBJ2-3,.,TRBV4-3,CASSQERAGGADTQYF,TGCGCCAGCAGCCAAGAACGAGCGGGAGGGGCAGATACGCAGTATTTT
.,TRBJ2-5,.,TRBV18,CASSPLGETQYF,TGTGCCAGCTCACCACTCGGAGAGACCCAGTACTTC
TRBD1,TRBJ1-4,.,TRBV2,CASRDRVDKLFF,TGTGCCAGCAGGGACAGGGTTGACAAACTGTTTTTT
TRBD1,TRBJ1-2,once,TRBV2,CAKGVSQGAKTF,TGTGCCAAGGGGGTATCTCAGGGGGCCAAGACCTTC
TRBD2,TRBJ2-1,.,TRBV7-2,CASSLQGLAVNEQFF,TGTGCCAGCAGCCTGCAGGGACTAGCGGTCAATGAGCAGTTCTTC
TRBD1,TRBJ1-5,.,TRBV11-2,CASNRKEGQGARGPQHF,TGTGCCAGCAACAGGAAGGAGGGACAGGGGGCGCGGGGGCCCCAGCATTTT
TRBD1,TRBJ1-2,.,TRBV7-9,CASSLTGEVGYGYTF,TGTGCCAGCAGCCTAACAGGGGAGGTGGGCTATGGCTACACCTTC
.,TRBJ1-3,.,TRBV12-3/TRBV12-4,CASSPVGGNTIYF,TGTGCCAGCAGTCCCGTGGGCGGAAACACCATATATTTT
.,TRBJ1-1,.,TRBV7-2,CASSLDPRGARTEAFF,TGTGCCAGCAGCTTAGATCCCCGGGGGGCGCGGACTGAAGCTTTCTTT
.,TRBJ1-2,medium-sized,TRBV5-1,CASSLGLGVYGYTF,TGCGCCAGCAGCTTGGGCCTGGGAGTCTATGGCTACACCTTC
TRBD1,TRBJ1-4,.,TRBV4-3,CASSQEFTQGHEKLFF,TGCGCCAGCAGCCAAGAGTTTACACAGGGGCATGAAAAACTGTTTTTT
.,TRBJ2-3,.,TRBV9,CASSVLGDTQYF,TGTGCCAGCAGCGTATTGGGCGATACGCAGTATTTT
TRBD1,TRBJ2-3,.,TRBV3-1/TRBV3-2,CASSQYRGPSTDTQYF,TGTGCCAGCAGCCAATACAGGGGACCGAGCACAGATACGCAGTATTTT
.,TRBJ1-1,.,TRBV30,CAWREGGLGAFF,TGTGCCTGGAGGGAGGGTGGATTGGGAGCTTTCTTT
TRBD1,TRBJ2-7,.,TRBV4-1,CASSHRTGGYEQYF,TGCGCCAGCAGCCACAGGACAGGGGGCTACGAGCAGTACTTC
.,TRBJ2-2,few,TRBV2,CASSGIRGMGGELFF,TGTGCCAGCAGCGGGATCAGGGGAATGGGCGGGGAGCTGTTTTTT
TRBD2,TRBJ2-1,.,TRBV15,CATSRWTSGDSYNEQFF,TGTGCCACCAGCAGATGGACTAGCGGGGATTCCTACAATGAGCAGTTCTTC
.,TRBJ2-7,few,TRBV5-6,CASSFQGSEQYF,TGTGCCAGCAGCTTTCAGGGTAGCGAGCAGTACTTC
TRBD1,TRBJ1-5,.,TRBV6-5,CASIPDRAFSQPQHF,TGTGCCAGCATCCCGGACAGGGCATTTTCTCAGCCCCAGCATTTT
TRBD1,TRBJ1-2,.,TRBV27,CASRASGQKGYTF,TGTGCCAGCCGGGCCTCGGGACAGAAAGGCTACACCTTC
TRBD1,TRBJ1-2,.,TRBV19,CASAGGNYGYTF,TGTGCCAGTGCAGGGGGCAACTATGGCTACACCTTC
TRBD2,TRBJ2-2,.,TRBV5-1,CASLAGALNTGELFF,TGCGCCAGTCTAGCGGGAGCCTTGAACACCGGGGAGCTGTTTTTT
TRBD1,TRBJ1-4,.,TRBV5-1,CASSLGQGEKLFF,TGCGCCAGCAGCTTGGGACAGGGTGAAAAACTGTTTTTT
TRBD1,TRBJ1-2,.,TRBV5-1,CASSQGQEDYGYTF,TGCGCCAGCAGCCAAGGACAGGAAGACTATGGCTACACCTTC
.,TRBJ1-3,.,TRBV28,CASTPGTKFGNTIYF,TGTGCCAGCACCCCCGGGACTAAATTTGGAAACACCATATATTTT
.,TRBJ2-7,.,TRBV29-1,CSAGIDYEQYF,TGCAGCGCCGGGATAGATTACGAGCAGTACTTC
TRBD2,TRBJ2-5,.,TRBV2,CASSEALPAAGGETQYF,TGTGCCAGCAGTGAAGCGCTTCCCGCCGCGGGGGGCGAGACCCAGTACTTC
TRBD2,TRBJ2-1,.,TRBV7-2,CASSLAIAGGQHNEQFF,TGTGCCAGCAGCTTAGCCATAGCGGGGGGGCAGCACAATGAGCAGTTCTTC
.,TRBJ2-1,.,TRBV4-1,CASQGGSNEQFF,TGCGCCAGCCAAGGGGGATCCAATGAGCAGTTCTTC
.,TRBJ2-7,.,TRBV19,CASSTAAGDYEQYF,TGTGCCAGTAGTACTGCCGCCGGGGACTACGAGCAGTACTTC
.,TRBJ1-1,.,TRBV28,CASSAGWTEAFF,TGTGCCAGCAGTGCCGGTTGGACTGAAGCTTTCTTT
.,TRBJ1-3,few,TRBV19,CASSTHTRGSGNTIYF,TGTGCCAGTAGTACCCACACCCGGGGGTCCGGAAACACCATATATTTT
.,TRBJ1-2,.,TRBV7-2,CASSPAVGGNYGYTF,TGTGCCAGCAGCCCTGCTGTGGGAGGTAACTATGGCTACACCTTC
TRBD1,TRBJ2-7,.,TRBV7-2,CASSSRGRPRGYEQYF,TGTGCCAGCAGCTCCAGGGGGCGGCCGCGGGGCTACGAGCAGTACTTC
.,TRBJ1-2,.,TRBV28,CASSLPPQQSRNYGYTF,TGTGCCAGCAGTCTCCCCCCCCAACAGAGCCGTAACTATGGCTACACCTTC
TRBD1,TRBJ2-1,.,TRBV18,CASSPGTGVIGGAEQFF,TGTGCCAGCTCACCCGGGACAGGGGTTATCGGAGGAGCGGAGCAGTTCTTC
TRBD2,TRBJ2-7,.,TRBV29-1,CSVGSGSEQYF,TGCAGCGTTGGTAGCGGGTCCGAGCAGTACTTC
TRBD1,TRBJ2-5,.,TRBV9,CASSVGGTGQETQYF,TGTGCCAGCAGCGTAGGAGGGACAGGGCAAGAGACCCAGTACTTC
TRBD1,TRBJ1-6,.,TRBV30,CAWNNPRDRGAPLHF,TGTGCCTGGAATAACCCCCGGGACAGGGGCGCACCCCTCCACTTT
TRBD1,TRBJ1-6,.,TRBV7-3,CASSLRTGSPLHF,TGTGCCAGCAGCTTAAGGACAGGCTCACCCCTCCACTTT
.,TRBJ1-6,.,TRBV6-5,CASSFTMVNSPLHF,TGTGCCAGCAGTTTCACAATGGTTAATTCACCCCTCCACTTT
TRBD1,TRBJ2-1,.,TRBV19,CASSTRADRATYNEQFF,TGTGCCAGTAGTACAAGAGCGGACAGGGCCACCTACAATGAGCAGTTCTTC